This TCR beta chain came from a study of shared clonotypes between healthy human individuals. Clones were read by immunoSEQ multiplex PCR, and TCRdb kept only the in-frame ones, dropping some. Found here are fewer than 1.6 million clones, approximately 98.5% of them singletons; the top ten hold about 0.35%. This TCR derives from a man aged 30 to 39 in good health. The sequenced sample consisted of naive CD4+ T cells sorted from blood. Subset here: CD45RA+ positively selected.

CDR3 loop: CASRKYGAANTGELFF. The DNA of the CDR3 is TGCGCCAGCAGAAAGTACGGGGCAGCCAACACCGGGGAGCTGTTTTTT. The chain joins TRBV5-1 to TRBJ2-2, with D perhaps TRBD1 or TRBD2 (5 bases each). Germline V gene lookup returns CDR1 SGHRS and CDR2 YFSETQ. The CDR3 is made up of 16 amino acids. The V and J ends lost 5 bases and 2 bases respectively, with 16 bases between them.